Listed below are T cell receptor beta chains from one sample, sequenced in a study of shared clonotypes between healthy human individuals. The table came from immunoSEQ multiplex PCR; TCRdb's copy has only in-frame clones and leaves some out. Of 190,000 or so clones listed, just under 95% are singletons. The sequencing input was naive CD4+ T cells sorted from blood. The origin of the receptors is a woman between 25 and 40 years old in good health. CDR3s include the opening cysteine and the closing phenylalanine or tryptophan. Fields, in order: V gene, J gene, D gene, clone size, CDR3 protein, CDR3 DNA. A D gene is named only where the DNA matches it firmly. Only some rows state a clone size, as once, few, many or a class for expanded clones.

v_call: TRBV6-1
j_call: TRBJ2-1
d_call: .
clone_size: once
cdr3_aa: CASSEAHWGAGHNEQFF
cdr3_nt: TGTGCCAGCAGTGAAGCGCATTGGGGAGCGGGTCACAATGAGCAGTTCTTC

v_call: TRBV4-1
j_call: TRBJ2-7
d_call: TRBD1
clone_size: few
cdr3_aa: CASSQPDRGRYEQYF
cdr3_nt: TGCGCCAGCAGCCAACCGGACAGGGGACGCTACGAGCAGTACTTC

v_call: TRBV18
j_call: TRBJ2-5
d_call: TRBD1
clone_size: .
cdr3_aa: CASSPGTGLETQYF
cdr3_nt: TGTGCCAGCTCACCCGGGACAGGGTTAGAGACCCAGTACTTC

v_call: TRBV18
j_call: TRBJ2-2
d_call: .
clone_size: .
cdr3_aa: CASSQTGTAPTGELFF
cdr3_nt: TGTGCCAGCTCACAAACCGGGACGGCTCCCACCGGGGAGCTGTTTTTT

v_call: TRBV5-4
j_call: TRBJ2-2
d_call: .
clone_size: .
cdr3_aa: CASSSEVTIAGELFF
cdr3_nt: TGTGCCAGCAGCTCTGAGGTAACGATCGCCGGGGAGCTGTTTTTT

v_call: TRBV7-3
j_call: TRBJ2-7
d_call: TRBD1
clone_size: .
cdr3_aa: CASSSTGGPFSYEQYF
cdr3_nt: TGTGCCAGCAGCTCAACAGGGGGCCCTTTCTCCTACGAGCAGTACTTC

v_call: TRBV18
j_call: TRBJ1-1
d_call: .
clone_size: .
cdr3_aa: CASSSTENTEAFF
cdr3_nt: TGTGCCAGCTCATCGACGGAAAACACTGAAGCTTTCTTT

v_call: TRBV4-1
j_call: TRBJ2-1
d_call: .
clone_size: .
cdr3_aa: CASSQGSQSSYNEQFF
cdr3_nt: TGCGCCAGCAGCCAAGGATCTCAGAGCTCCTACAATGAGCAGTTCTTC

v_call: TRBV6-7
j_call: TRBJ2-7
d_call: TRBD1
clone_size: .
cdr3_aa: CASSYFRQGMSYEQYF
cdr3_nt: TGTGCCAGCAGTTACTTTCGACAGGGGATGTCCTACGAGCAGTACTTC

v_call: TRBV7-8
j_call: TRBJ2-7
d_call: TRBD2
clone_size: .
cdr3_aa: CASSLVSGLATYEQYF
cdr3_nt: TGTGCCAGCAGCTTAGTGTCGGGACTAGCGACCTACGAGCAGTACTTC

v_call: TRBV7-8
j_call: TRBJ1-2
d_call: .
clone_size: once
cdr3_aa: CASSLANYGYTF
cdr3_nt: TGTGCCAGCAGCTTAGCCAACTATGGCTACACCTTC

v_call: TRBV2
j_call: TRBJ1-5
d_call: .
clone_size: .
cdr3_aa: CAVHLQGNQPQHF
cdr3_nt: TGTGCCGTCCACCTGCAGGGAAATCAGCCCCAGCATTTT

v_call: TRBV5-8
j_call: TRBJ1-1
d_call: .
clone_size: .
cdr3_aa: CASSPGTTRNTEAFF
cdr3_nt: TGTGCCAGCAGCCCGGGAACGACAAGGAACACTGAAGCTTTCTTT

v_call: TRBV6-5
j_call: TRBJ2-1
d_call: .
clone_size: .
cdr3_aa: CASSFYNEQFF
cdr3_nt: TGTGCCAGCAGTTTTTACAATGAGCAGTTCTTC

v_call: TRBV27
j_call: TRBJ1-5
d_call: TRBD1
clone_size: .
cdr3_aa: CASSTTTDRERQPQHF
cdr3_nt: TGTGCCAGCAGTACGACTACGGACAGGGAGAGGCAGCCCCAGCATTTT

v_call: TRBV28
j_call: TRBJ1-5
d_call: .
clone_size: once
cdr3_aa: CASSFGYSNQPQHF
cdr3_nt: TGTGCCAGCAGTTTCGGGTATAGCAATCAGCCCCAGCATTTT

v_call: TRBV29-1
j_call: TRBJ2-7
d_call: TRBD1
clone_size: once
cdr3_aa: CSVVRQGASYEQYF
cdr3_nt: TGCAGCGTTGTTCGACAGGGGGCATCCTACGAGCAGTACTTC

v_call: TRBV5-1
j_call: TRBJ2-3
d_call: .
clone_size: .
cdr3_aa: CASSSPGSNTDTQYF
cdr3_nt: TGCGCCAGCAGCTCTCCGGGGTCGAACACAGATACGCAGTATTTT

v_call: TRBV27
j_call: TRBJ1-4
d_call: TRBD1
clone_size: .
cdr3_aa: CASSLRQGTNEKLFF
cdr3_nt: TGTGCCAGCAGTCTCCGACAGGGAACTAATGAAAAACTGTTTTTT

v_call: TRBV5-1
j_call: TRBJ1-3
d_call: .
clone_size: .
cdr3_aa: CASSFKGTSGNTIYF
cdr3_nt: TGCGCCAGCAGCTTCAAGGGGACCTCTGGAAACACCATATATTTT

v_call: TRBV5-1
j_call: TRBJ2-2
d_call: .
clone_size: .
cdr3_aa: CASSGPGTRNTGELFF
cdr3_nt: TGCGCCAGCAGCGGCCCCGGGACTCGGAACACCGGGGAGCTGTTTTTT

v_call: TRBV5-1
j_call: TRBJ2-1
d_call: .
clone_size: .
cdr3_aa: CASSLETAEQFF
cdr3_nt: TGCGCCAGCAGCTTGGAAACAGCCGAGCAGTTCTTC

v_call: TRBV29-1
j_call: TRBJ2-7
d_call: .
clone_size: .
cdr3_aa: CSVEGSGTYEQYF
cdr3_nt: TGCAGCGTTGAGGGTTCGGGGACATACGAGCAGTACTTC

v_call: TRBV28
j_call: TRBJ1-5
d_call: .
clone_size: .
cdr3_aa: CASSLFTGLSNQPQHF
cdr3_nt: TGTGCCAGCAGTTTATTCACAGGGTTAAGCAATCAGCCCCAGCATTTT